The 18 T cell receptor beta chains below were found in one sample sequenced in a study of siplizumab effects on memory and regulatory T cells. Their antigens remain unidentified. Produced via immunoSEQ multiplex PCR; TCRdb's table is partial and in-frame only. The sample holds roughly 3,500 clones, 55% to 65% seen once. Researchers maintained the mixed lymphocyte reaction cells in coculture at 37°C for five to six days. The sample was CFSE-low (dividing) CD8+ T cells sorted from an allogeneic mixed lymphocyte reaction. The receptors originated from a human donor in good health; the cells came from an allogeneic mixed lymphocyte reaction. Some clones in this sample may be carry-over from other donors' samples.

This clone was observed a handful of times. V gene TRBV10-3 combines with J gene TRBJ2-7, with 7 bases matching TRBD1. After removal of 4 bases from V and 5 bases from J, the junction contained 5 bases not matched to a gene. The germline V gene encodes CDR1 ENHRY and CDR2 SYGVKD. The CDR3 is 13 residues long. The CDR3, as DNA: TGTGCCATCAGTGGTAGGGGGCAGGACGAGCAGTACTTC. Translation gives CAISGRGQDEQYF.

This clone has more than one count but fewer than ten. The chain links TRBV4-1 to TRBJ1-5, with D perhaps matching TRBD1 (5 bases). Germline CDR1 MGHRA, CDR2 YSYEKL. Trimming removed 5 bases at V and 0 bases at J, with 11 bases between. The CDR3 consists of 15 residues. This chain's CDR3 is CASSTFTGSNQPQHF. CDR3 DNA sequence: TGCGCCAGCAGCACGTTCACAGGTAGCAATCAGCCCCAGCATTTT.

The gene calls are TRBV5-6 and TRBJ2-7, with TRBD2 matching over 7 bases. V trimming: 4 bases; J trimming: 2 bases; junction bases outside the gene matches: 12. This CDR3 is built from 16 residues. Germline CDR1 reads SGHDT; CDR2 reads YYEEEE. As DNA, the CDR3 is TGTGCCAGCAGCCCGGGGGGACGGAATGTCGCCTACGAGCAGTACTTC. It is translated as CASSPGGRNVAYEQYF.

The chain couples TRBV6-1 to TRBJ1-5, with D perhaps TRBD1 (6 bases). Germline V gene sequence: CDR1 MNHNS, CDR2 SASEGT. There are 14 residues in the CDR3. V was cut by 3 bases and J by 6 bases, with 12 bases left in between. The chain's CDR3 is CASSENTGAQPQHF. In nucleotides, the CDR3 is TGTGCCAGCAGTGAGAATACGGGGGCTCAGCCCCAGCATTTT.

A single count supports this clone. The CDR3 DNA reads TGTGCCAGCAGTTTAGCGTGGGGCCTCTCCTACGAGCAGTACTTC. It specifies CASSLAWGLSYEQYF. This rearrangement joins TRBV27 to TRBJ2-7; D possibly corresponds to TRBD1 (5 bases). V was pared by 2 bases and J by 0 bases, with 11 bases between. The CDR3 covers 15 residues. Germline lookup yields CDR1 MNHEY and CDR2 SMNVEV (reference sequence).

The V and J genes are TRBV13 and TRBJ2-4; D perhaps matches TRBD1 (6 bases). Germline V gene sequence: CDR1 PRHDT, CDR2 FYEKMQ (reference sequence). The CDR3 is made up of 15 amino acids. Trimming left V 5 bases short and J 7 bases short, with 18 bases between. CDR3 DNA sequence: TGTGCCAGCAGCCCCCAGCGTGTACAGGGCAACATTCAGTACTTC. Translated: CASSPQRVQGNIQYF.

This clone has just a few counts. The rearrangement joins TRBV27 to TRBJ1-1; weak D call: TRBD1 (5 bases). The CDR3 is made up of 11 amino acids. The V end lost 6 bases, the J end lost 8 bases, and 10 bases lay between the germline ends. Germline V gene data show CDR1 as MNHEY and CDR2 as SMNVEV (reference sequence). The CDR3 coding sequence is TGTGCCAGCAGAACAGGAGTCGAAGCTTTCTTT. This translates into CASRTGVEAFF.

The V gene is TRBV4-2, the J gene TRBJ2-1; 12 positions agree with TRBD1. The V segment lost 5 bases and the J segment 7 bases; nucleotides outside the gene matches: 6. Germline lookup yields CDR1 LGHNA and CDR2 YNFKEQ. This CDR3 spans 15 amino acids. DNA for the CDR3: TGTGCCAGCAGCGACCGGGACAGGGGGCTGAATGAGCAGTTCTTC. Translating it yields CASSDRDRGLNEQFF.

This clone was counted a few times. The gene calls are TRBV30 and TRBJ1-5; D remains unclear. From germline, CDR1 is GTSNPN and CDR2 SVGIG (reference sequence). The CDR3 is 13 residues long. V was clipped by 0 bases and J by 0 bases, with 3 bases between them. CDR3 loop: CAWSVGSNQPQHF. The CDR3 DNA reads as TGTGCCTGGAGTGTAGGTAGCAATCAGCCCCAGCATTTT.

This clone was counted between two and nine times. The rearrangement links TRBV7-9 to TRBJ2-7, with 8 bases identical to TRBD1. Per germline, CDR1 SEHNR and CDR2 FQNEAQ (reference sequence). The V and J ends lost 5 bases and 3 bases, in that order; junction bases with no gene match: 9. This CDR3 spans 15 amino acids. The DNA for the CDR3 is TGTGCCAGCAGCAATACCGGGACAGGCTACTACGAGCAGTACTTC. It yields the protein CASSNTGTGYYEQYF. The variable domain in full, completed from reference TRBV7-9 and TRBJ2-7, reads DTGVSQNPRHKITKRGQNVTFRCDPISEHNRLYWYRQTLGQGPEFLTYFQNEAQLEKSRLLSDRFSAERPKGSFSTLEIQRTEQGDSAMYLCASSNTGTGYYEQYFGPGTRLTVT.

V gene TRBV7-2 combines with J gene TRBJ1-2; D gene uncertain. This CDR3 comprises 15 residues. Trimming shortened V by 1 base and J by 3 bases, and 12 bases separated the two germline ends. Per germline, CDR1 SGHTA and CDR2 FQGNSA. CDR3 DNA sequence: TGTGCCAGCAGCTTAGTTTTTCCGTTCGACTATGGCTACACCTTC. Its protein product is CASSLVFPFDYGYTF.

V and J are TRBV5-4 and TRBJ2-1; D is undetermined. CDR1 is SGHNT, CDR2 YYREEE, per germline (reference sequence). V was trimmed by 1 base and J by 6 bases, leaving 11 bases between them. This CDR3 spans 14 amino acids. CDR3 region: CASSLISIFNEQFF. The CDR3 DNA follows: TGTGCCAGCAGCTTGATTAGTATATTCAATGAGCAGTTCTTC.

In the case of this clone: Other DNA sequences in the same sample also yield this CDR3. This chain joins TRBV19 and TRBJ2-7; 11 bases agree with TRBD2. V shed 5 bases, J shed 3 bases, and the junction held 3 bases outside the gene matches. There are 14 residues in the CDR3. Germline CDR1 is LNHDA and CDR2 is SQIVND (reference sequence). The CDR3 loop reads CASSPGTSGYEQYF. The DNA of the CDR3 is TGTGCCAGTAGTCCAGGGACTAGCGGCTACGAGCAGTACTTC. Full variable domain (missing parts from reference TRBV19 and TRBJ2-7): DGGITQSPKYLFRKEGQNVTLSCEQNLNHDAMYWYRQDPGQGLRLIYYSQIVNDFQKGDIAEGYSVSREKKESFPLTVTSAQKNPTAFYLCASSPGTSGYEQYFGPGTRLTVT.

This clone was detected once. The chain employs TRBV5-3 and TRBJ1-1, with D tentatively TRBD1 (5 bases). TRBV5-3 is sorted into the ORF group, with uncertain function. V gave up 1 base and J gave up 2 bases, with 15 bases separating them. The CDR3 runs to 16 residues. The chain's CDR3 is CARSLTWGAGNTEAFF. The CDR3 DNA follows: TGTGCCAGAAGCTTGACATGGGGCGCGGGTAACACTGAAGCTTTCTTT.

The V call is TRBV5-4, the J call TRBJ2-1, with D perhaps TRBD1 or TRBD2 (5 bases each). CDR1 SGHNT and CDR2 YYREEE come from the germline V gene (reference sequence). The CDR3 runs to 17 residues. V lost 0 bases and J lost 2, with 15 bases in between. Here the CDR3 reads CASSLGWGRRPYNEQFF. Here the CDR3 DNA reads TGTGCCAGCAGCTTGGGATGGGGCAGGAGGCCCTACAATGAGCAGTTCTTC. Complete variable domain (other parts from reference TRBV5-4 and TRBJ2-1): ETGVTQSPTHLIKTRGQQVTLRCSSQSGHNTVSWYQQALGQGPQFIFQYYREEENGRGNFPPRFSGLQFPNYSSELNVNALELDDSALYLCASSLGWGRRPYNEQFFGPGTRLTVL.

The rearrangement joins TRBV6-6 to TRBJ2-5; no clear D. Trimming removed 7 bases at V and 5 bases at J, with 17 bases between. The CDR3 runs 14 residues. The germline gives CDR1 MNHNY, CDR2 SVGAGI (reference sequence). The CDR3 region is CASTFVRYLETQYF. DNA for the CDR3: TGTGCCAGCACCTTCGTGAGGTATTTGGAGACCCAGTACTTC.

CDR3 sequence: CASSISGGWNYEQYF. The CDR3 bases are TGTGCCAGTAGTATATCGGGCGGATGGAACTACGAGCAGTACTTC. V and J are TRBV19 and TRBJ2-7; D is ambiguous. The CDR3 covers 15 residues. CDR1 LNHDA and CDR2 SQIVND come from the germline V gene (reference sequence). With 2 bases removed from V and 3 bases from J, the gap between germline ends came to 14 bases.

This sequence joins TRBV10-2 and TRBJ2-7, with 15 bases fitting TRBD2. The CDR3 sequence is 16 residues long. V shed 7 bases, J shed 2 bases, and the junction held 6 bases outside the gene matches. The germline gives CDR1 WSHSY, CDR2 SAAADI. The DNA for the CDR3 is TGCGCCAGCACAAGGACTAGCGGGAGGGCCGCCTACGAGCAGTACTTC. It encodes CASTRTSGRAAYEQYF.